The next 10 T cell receptor beta chains were all read from a single sample in a study of ipilimumab plus nivolumab after autologous stem cell transplantation. Using immunoSEQ multiplex PCR, the repertoire was profiled, and TCRdb retains in-frame clones only, with some absent. This repertoire shows about 43,000 clones, 70% to 90% found once; its top ten account for approximately 0.88%. Sequenced material: PBMCs, taken in a trial of ipilimumab plus nivolumab as post-transplant consolidation. These receptors were collected from a male donor with multiple myeloma.

The genes are TRBV6-5 and TRBJ1-1, with unresolved D. This CDR3 is built from 15 residues. Germline lookup yields CDR1 MNHEY and CDR2 SVGAGI. V was shortened by 0 bases and J by 3 bases, with 11 bases between the two germline ends. The CDR3 DNA is TGTGCCAGCAGTTACTCGATGAAGAGGGACACTGAAGCTTTCTTT. As protein: CASSYSMKRDTEAFF.

This chain joins TRBV4-1 and TRBJ2-1, with 7 bases fitting TRBD1. V was pared by 3 bases and J by 6 bases, with 11 bases of the junction left unmatched. The CDR3 contains 16 residues. Germline V CDR1 and CDR2: MGHRA, YSYEKL. The CDR3 loop reads CASSQRRQGASNEQFF. The CDR3 nucleotides read TGCGCCAGCAGCCAGAGAAGACAGGGCGCGAGCAATGAGCAGTTCTTC.

J is TRBJ1-4 and V is TRBV5-1; maybe TRBD1 (5 bases). Germline V gives CDR1 SGHRS, CDR2 YFSETQ. V shed 0 bases and J shed 5 bases, with 14 bases lying between them. CDR3 size: 16 residues. In nucleotides, the CDR3 is TGCGCCAGCAGCTTGGCCCACGGGGCGGAGAATGAAAAACTGTTTTTT. Translation: CASSLAHGAENEKLFF.

This clone showed up just a few times. The V call is TRBV7-6, the J call TRBJ2-7; TRBD1 might be the D (6 bases). CDR1 and CDR2 (germline): SGHVS, FNYEAQ. The CDR3 covers 14 residues. V lost 5 bases and J lost 2, with 13 bases in between. The CDR3 region is CASSPGGQPYEQYF. Written as DNA, the CDR3 is TGTGCCAGCAGCCCCGGAGGACAGCCCTACGAGCAGTACTTC.

The rearrangement links TRBV5-4 to TRBJ2-2; D is unclear. CDR1 is SGHNT and CDR2 is YYREEE in the germline V gene (reference sequence). V was clipped by 4 bases and J by 6 bases, with 10 bases between them. The CDR3 totals 13 residues. CDR3 sequence: CASSVTAAGELFF. The CDR3 DNA is TGTGCCAGCAGCGTAACGGCGGCCGGGGAGCTGTTTTTT.

The rearrangement uses TRBV30 and TRBJ1-1; no definite D call. CDR1 and CDR2 (germline): GTSNPN, SVGIG (reference sequence). CDR3 length equals 12 residues. Trimming took off 5 bases at V and 6 bases at J, with 13 bases between the two ends. The CDR3, as DNA: TGTGCCTGGTGCGCAGAGAAACCTGAAGCTTTCTTT. Its protein is CAWCAEKPEAFF.

With respect to this clone: One end of the junction varies from germline; a read error may be responsible. The rearrangement joins TRBV6-1 to TRBJ1-2; no firm D call. CDR3 length: 13 residues. The V gene's germline CDR1 is MNHNS and CDR2 SASEGT. The DNA of the CDR3 is TGTGTCAGCAGTGACGAGTGGAGCTATGGCTACACCTTC. It yields the protein CVSSDEWSYGYTF.

The CDR3 DNA reads as TGTGCCAGCAGCGCTCCGGGAACGAACACTGAAGCTTTCTTT. Its protein is CASSAPGTNTEAFF. This chain connects TRBV2 to TRBJ1-1; D gene uncertain. The germline gives CDR1 SNHLY, CDR2 FYNNEI. V dropped 6 bases and J dropped 1 base, with 12 bases sitting between them. This CDR3 is built from 14 residues. Combining the CDR3 with reference TRBV2 and TRBJ1-1 gives the whole variable domain EPEVTQTPSHQVTQMGQEVILRCVPISNHLYFYWYRQILGQKVEFLVSFYNNEISEKSEIFDDQFSVERPDGSNFTLKIRSTKLEDSAMYFCASSAPGTNTEAFFGQGTRLTVV.

Of note for this clone: Other DNA sequences within the sample encode an identical CDR3. The chain combines TRBV7-2 with TRBJ2-3, with D unresolved. CDR1 SGHTA and CDR2 FQGNSA come from the germline V gene. The CDR3 covers 12 residues. Trimming shortened V by 4 bases and J by 3 bases, and 5 bases separated the two germline ends. CDR3 DNA: TGTGCCAGCAGCTCTTATACAGATACGCAGTATTTT. Translating gives CASSSYTDTQYF.

This chain links TRBV29-1 with TRBJ2-5, with D maybe TRBD2 (6 bases). The CDR3 length is 13 residues. CDR1 SQVTM and CDR2 ANQGSEA come from the germline V gene. The V gene lost 4 bases and the J gene lost 2 bases, with 11 bases spanning the gap. CDR3 sequence (DNA): TGCAGCGTTGCGGGACTTGTGCAAGAGACCCAGTACTTC. This gives the protein CSVAGLVQETQYF.